What follows are 19 T cell receptor beta chains derived from one specimen sequenced in a study of OX40 agonist ivuxolimab in advanced cancers. Clones were read by immunoSEQ multiplex PCR, and TCRdb kept only the in-frame ones, dropping some. The sample holds approximately 33,000 clones; around nine tenths are singletons and the top ten take around 9.8%. The source was CD4+ or CD8+ T cells sorted from blood, collected in a trial of the OX40 agonist ivuxolimab. The receptors were gathered from an adult with an advanced solid tumor such as melanoma, head and neck, liver or kidney cancer.

As for this clone: This sample includes further DNA sequences coding for the same CDR3. This chain uses TRBV5-1 with TRBJ1-2; tentative D call: TRBD1 (5 bases). The germline gives CDR1 SGHRS, CDR2 YFSETQ. V lost 5 bases to trimming and J lost 4 bases, with 15 bases between them. There are 14 residues in the CDR3. The CDR3 loop is CASSSGDLGYGYTF. Written as DNA, the CDR3 is TGCGCCAGCAGTTCCGGGGACCTGGGCTATGGCTACACCTTC.

The gene calls are TRBV15 and TRBJ2-3; D ambiguous. CDR1 LNHNV and CDR2 YYDKDF come from the germline V gene (reference sequence). The CDR3 totals 13 residues. Trimming shortened V by 0 bases and J by 8 bases, and 9 bases separated the two germline ends. The CDR3 sequence is CATSRDRPATQYF. The CDR3 coding sequence is TGTGCCACCAGCAGAGATCGGCCGGCTACGCAGTATTTT.

The chain employs TRBV19 and TRBJ1-5, with D unresolved. V shed 3 bases and J shed 3 bases, with 15 bases lying between them. Germline V gene data show CDR1 as LNHDA and CDR2 as SQIVND (reference sequence). The length of the CDR3 is 16 residues. The CDR3 bases are TGTGCCAGTAGTATGCCCTTGGGGAAAATCAATCAGCCCCAGCATTTT. This translates into CASSMPLGKINQPQHF.

This rearrangement joins TRBV10-3 to TRBJ1-1, with 8 bases fitting TRBD1. Losses at the gene ends were 4 bases for V and 1 base for J; bases not matched to a gene: 5. There are 15 residues in the CDR3. Germline CDR1 and CDR2: ENHRY and SYGVKD. CDR3 sequence reads: CAISVTGVKNTEAFF. The CDR3 DNA sequence: TGTGCCATCAGTGTGACAGGGGTGAAGAACACTGAAGCTTTCTTT.

V is TRBV7-9 and J is TRBJ2-7; D possibly matches TRBD1 or TRBD2 (5 bases each). CDR1 SEHNR and CDR2 FQNEAQ come from the germline V gene (reference sequence). V was pared by 3 bases and J by 3 bases, with 15 bases between. CDR3 length: 15 amino acids. Here the CDR3 DNA reads TGTGCCAGCAGCTTCACAGTCGGGGCGATCTACGAGCAGTACTTC. This encodes CASSFTVGAIYEQYF.

The chain links TRBV5-5 to TRBJ2-3, with D unclear. V was clipped by 5 bases and J by 4 bases, with 8 bases between them. The CDR3 length is 12 residues. Germline V gene sequence: CDR1 SGHKS, CDR2 YYEKEE (reference sequence). The CDR3 region is CASRPEADTQYF. The CDR3 nucleotides read TGTGCCAGCAGACCGGAAGCAGATACGCAGTATTTT.

This chain links TRBV19 with TRBJ2-1; a possible D gene is TRBD2 (6 bases). The CDR3 loop spans 16 amino acids. V shed 4 bases and J shed 7 bases, with 20 bases lying between them. CDR1 is LNHDA and CDR2 is SQIVND in the germline V gene (reference sequence). The CDR3 DNA follows: TGTGCCAGTAGTAATTGGGTGGGAGCGGGTCAGAATGAGCAGTTCTTC. Its translation: CASSNWVGAGQNEQFF. Full variable domain (rest looked up from reference TRBV19 and TRBJ2-1): DGGITQSPKYLFRKEGQNVTLSCEQNLNHDAMYWYRQDPGQGLRLIYYSQIVNDFQKGDIAEGYSVSREKKESFPLTVTSAQKNPTAFYLCASSNWVGAGQNEQFFGPGTRLTVL.

This chain joins TRBV18 and TRBJ1-1; D not resolved. This CDR3 region has 12 residues. V lost 4 bases and J lost 1, with 4 bases in between. The germline V gene has CDR1 KGHSH and CDR2 LQKENI. The CDR3 region has the DNA TGTGCCAGCTCACATCCGAACACTGAAGCTTTCTTT. Translation: CASSHPNTEAFF. The complete variable domain, with remaining parts taken from reference TRBV18 and TRBJ1-1, reads NAGVMQNPRHLVRRRGQEARLRCSPMKGHSHVYWYRQLPEEGLKFMVYLQKENIIDESGMPKERFSAEFPKEGPSILRIQQVVRGDSAAYFCASSHPNTEAFFGQGTRLTVV.

The chain is built from TRBV7-9 and TRBJ1-2; no clear D. Trimming took 4 bases from V and 7 from J, leaving 25 bases between them. Germline V gives CDR1 SEHNR, CDR2 FQNEAQ (reference sequence). The CDR3 sequence is 17 residues long. The CDR3 protein is CASSSLDPGLDLGGYTF. The CDR3 nucleotides read TGTGCCAGCAGCTCCCTGGATCCGGGCCTCGACCTGGGTGGCTACACCTTC. The full variable domain, rest sourced from reference TRBV7-9 and TRBJ1-2, is DTGVSQNPRHKITKRGQNVTFRCDPISEHNRLYWYRQTLGQGPEFLTYFQNEAQLEKSRLLSDRFSAERPKGSFSTLEIQRTEQGDSAMYLCASSSLDPGLDLGGYTFGSGTRLTVV.

The chain joins TRBV28 to TRBJ2-1; 11 bases line up with TRBD2. This CDR3 has 15 amino acids. V gave up 6 bases and J gave up 8 bases; unmatched junction bases: 9. CDR1 MDHEN and CDR2 SYDVKM come from the germline V gene. The CDR3 loop is CASSPGTSGRDEQFF. DNA for the CDR3: TGTGCCAGCAGCCCCGGGACTAGCGGTAGGGATGAGCAGTTCTTC. Supplemented by reference TRBV28 and TRBJ2-1, the full variable domain reads DVKVTQSSRYLVKRTGEKVFLECVQDMDHENMFWYRQDPGLGLRLIYFSYDVKMKEKGDIPEGYSVSREKKERFSLILESASTNQTSMYLCASSPGTSGRDEQFFGPGTRLTVL.

The chain links TRBV4-3 to TRBJ1-6; D is unresolved. Trimming removed 0 bases from V and 10 bases from J, with 7 bases in between. CDR1 is LGHNA, CDR2 YSLEER, per germline. The CDR3 is made up of 13 amino acids. The CDR3 region has the DNA TGCGCCAGCAGCCAAGATCGGGGATCACCCCTCCACTTT. Protein product: CASSQDRGSPLHF.

This clone appeared a single time. The rearrangement uses TRBV5-1 and TRBJ1-3; D perhaps matches TRBD1 (6 bases). From germline, CDR1 is SGHRS and CDR2 YFSETQ. Deletions cut 7 bases from V and 0 bases from J, with 20 bases between. CDR3 length: 17 residues. The CDR3 coding sequence is TGCGCCAGCGCAAAAATTTCCGGACAGTCCTCTGGAAACACCATATATTTT. This gives the protein CASAKISGQSSGNTIYF.

The gene calls are TRBV27 and TRBJ1-6; D is possibly TRBD1 (6 bases). V was trimmed by 5 bases and J by 10 bases, leaving 9 bases between them. There are 12 residues in the CDR3. Germline V CDR1 and CDR2: MNHEY, SMNVEV (reference sequence). The chain's CDR3 is CASSSGGSPLHF. The CDR3 DNA reads TGTGCCAGCAGTAGTGGGGGCTCACCCCTCCACTTT.

This clone was seen a single time. The rearrangement uses TRBV11-2 and TRBJ2-1, with 12 bases that match TRBD2. CDR3 length: 15 amino acids. The V gene's germline CDR1 is SGHAT and CDR2 FQNNGV. V trimming: 5 bases; J trimming: 4 bases; junction bases outside the gene matches: 3. The CDR3 nucleotides read TGTGCCAGCAGCGGACTAGCGGGGAAATACAATGAGCAGTTCTTC. Its translation: CASSGLAGKYNEQFF. Combining the CDR3 with reference TRBV11-2 and TRBJ2-1 gives the whole variable domain EAGVAQSPRYKIIEKRQSVAFWCNPISGHATLYWYQQILGQGPKLLIQFQNNGVVDDSQLPKDRFSAERLKGVDSTLKIQPAKLEDSAVYLCASSGLAGKYNEQFFGPGTRLTVL.

The chain links TRBV5-6 to TRBJ1-1, with 7 bases identical to TRBD1. With V trimmed by 4 bases and J by 4 bases, 13 bases remained unmatched. Germline V CDR1 and CDR2: SGHDT, YYEEEE. The CDR3 is 16 residues long. The CDR3 is CASSLGTVSGSTEAFF. CDR3 nucleotide sequence: TGTGCCAGCAGCCTCGGGACAGTGTCGGGGAGCACTGAAGCTTTCTTT. Together with reference TRBV5-6 and TRBJ1-1, the CDR3 gives the full variable domain: DAGVTQSPTHLIKTRGQQVTLRCSPKSGHDTVSWYQQALGQGPQFIFQYYEEEERQRGNFPDRFSGHQFPNYSSELNVNALLLGDSALYLCASSLGTVSGSTEAFFGQGTRLTVV.

J is TRBJ1-1 and V is TRBV11-2; TRBD1 matches 8 bases. With 1 base clipped from V and 6 bases from J, the junction kept 19 bases outside the gene matches. From germline, CDR1 is SGHAT and CDR2 FQNNGV. This CDR3 comprises 19 residues. The DNA of the CDR3 is TGTGCCAGCAGCTTAGGGCCCTACCTGGACAGGGTATATAGACCTGAAGCTTTCTTT. Translated, it gives CASSLGPYLDRVYRPEAFF.

The chain links TRBV2 to TRBJ2-5; D not certain. The germline V gene encodes CDR1 SNHLY and CDR2 FYNNEI. V was trimmed by 11 bases and J by 2 bases, leaving 15 bases between them. The CDR3 has 13 residues. The CDR3 region is CASSTEVQETQYF. In nucleotides, the CDR3 is TGTGCCTCTTCCACAGAGGTACAAGAGACCCAGTACTTC.

The V call is TRBV28, the J call TRBJ2-7; 7 bases are shared with TRBD2. This CDR3 has 14 residues. Germline lookup yields CDR1 MDHEN and CDR2 SYDVKM. With V trimmed by 6 bases and J by 4 bases, 9 bases remained unmatched. CDR3 sequence: CASRIGEGQYEQYF. CDR3 nucleotide sequence: TGTGCCAGCAGGATAGGGGAGGGCCAATACGAGCAGTACTTC.

The chain combines TRBV11-3 with TRBJ1-2; D ambiguous. CDR1 and CDR2 (germline): SGHNT, YENEEA. The CDR3 consists of 12 residues. Trimming pared 5 bases from V and 8 bases from J, leaving 12 bases between. The CDR3 bases are TGTGCCAGCAGCCAAACTGAGAGGGGCTACACCTTC. Encoded protein: CASSQTERGYTF.